Shown below are 27 T cell receptor beta chains from a single sample sequenced in a study of CD8 T cells in ankylosing spondylitis. Their cognate antigens are unknown. General study findings and limits: Ankylosing spondylitis blood appeared to be characterized by a TCR beta motif of under 10 highly homologous variants.

TCRdb recomputed calls from the 5' RACE reads with MiXCR, one row per CDR3 protein. Found here are under 550,000 distinct CDR3 sequences, 26% of them singletons; the top ten hold roughly 0.8%. Input material: blood, either unsorted or a sorted T cell fraction (not recorded which). Receptor source: a male donor with ankylosing spondylitis.

V and J are TRBV12-3 or TRBV12-4 and TRBJ2-1; 11 nucleotides agree with TRBD2. After removal of 6 bases from V and 8 bases from J, the junction contained 12 bases not matched to a gene. This CDR3 is 16 amino acids long. Here the CDR3 DNA reads TGTGCCAGCAGACCTACTAGCGGGAGTGCTAAGGATGAGCAGTTCTTC. Protein sequence: CASRPTSGSAKDEQFF.

This clonotype was found many times. The rearrangement links TRBV12-3 or TRBV12-4 to TRBJ2-1; 14 positions match TRBD2. V gave up 8 bases and J gave up 10 bases; unmatched junction bases: 13. The CDR3 consists of 16 residues. DNA of the CDR3: TGTGCCAGCTCTCGCTCCGGGACTAGCGGGAGCATGGAGCAGTTCTTC. The encoded protein is CASSRSGTSGSMEQFF.

The sample holds a few counts of this clonotype. The chain carries TRBV5-1 and TRBJ2-7; 8 bases fit TRBD1. The V segment lost 4 bases and the J segment 2 bases; nucleotides outside the gene matches: 5. Germline CDR1 reads SGHRS; CDR2 reads YFSETQ. This CDR3 comprises 14 residues. CDR3 in DNA: TGCGCCAGCAGCAGAGGACAGGGAACCTACGAGCAGTACTTC. This encodes CASSRGQGTYEQYF.

In DNA, the CDR3 is TGTGCCAGCAGCCCACTAGCGGGAGGGTCAAGTGAGCAGTTCTTC. Its translation: CASSPLAGGSSEQFF. The chain joins TRBV5-5 to TRBJ2-1, with 13 bases identical to TRBD2. Germline CDR1 SGHKS, CDR2 YYEKEE (reference sequence). V was clipped by 4 bases and J by 9 bases; unmatched bases: 7. The CDR3 is made up of 15 amino acids.

The V and J genes are TRBV20-1 and TRBJ2-2; D is unclear. There are 12 residues in the CDR3. The germline V gene has CDR1 DFQATT and CDR2 SNEGSKA (reference sequence). The germline V and J ends were trimmed by 2 bases and 5 bases, with 6 bases remaining between them. The DNA of the CDR3 is TGCAGTGCTAGAAAAGAGACCGGGGAGCTGTTTTTT. Protein: CSARKETGELFF.

The chain carries TRBV6-1 and TRBJ2-5, with 10 bases that match TRBD2. Trimming removed 8 bases from V and 4 bases from J; junction bases left unmatched: 13. This CDR3 spans 16 amino acids. Germline V CDR1 and CDR2: MNHNS, SASEGT. The CDR3 coding sequence is TGTGCCAGCCTGAGTGGTCTAGCGGGAGTTCTAGAGACCCAGTACTTC. Its protein is CASLSGLAGVLETQYF.

This clonotype came up many times. The chain joins TRBV5-5 to TRBJ1-4; the D gene is possibly TRBD1 (6 bases). Per the germline V gene, CDR1 is SGHKS and CDR2 is YYEKEE (reference sequence). Trimming pared 5 bases from V and 8 bases from J, leaving 13 bases between. This CDR3 spans 13 amino acids. Here the CDR3 DNA reads TGTGCCAGCAGGTCACCCGGGACAGAAAAACTGTTTTTT. Amino acid sequence: CASRSPGTEKLFF.

This clonotype was counted a few times. The chain couples TRBV5-5 to TRBJ2-7; no firm D call. CDR1 is SGHKS and CDR2 is YYEKEE in the germline V gene (reference sequence). This CDR3 is 15 amino acids long. V lost 0 bases, J lost 6 bases, and 16 bases lay in between. The CDR3 loop is CASSLDPVLVSEQYF. The DNA of the CDR3 is TGTGCCAGCAGCTTGGACCCGGTCTTAGTGTCCGAGCAGTACTTC.

This clonotype came up a few times. V gene TRBV12-3 or TRBV12-4 combines with J gene TRBJ1-2; a weak D match, TRBD1 (6 bases). CDR3 size: 15 residues. The V gene lost 6 bases and the J gene lost 2 bases, with 16 bases spanning the gap. CDR3 in DNA: TGTGCCAGCAGGATGGGGGCAGGTGAAAACTATGGCTACACCTTC. Translation gives CASRMGAGENYGYTF.

This clonotype was counted only a few times. V gene TRBV20-1 combines with J gene TRBJ2-2; D is perhaps TRBD2 (7 bases). This CDR3 contains 16 residues. Germline loops: CDR1 DFQATT, CDR2 SNEGSKA (reference sequence). V shed 0 bases and J shed 4 bases, with 15 bases lying between them. The CDR3 DNA reads TGCAGTGCTAGAGATCCGTGGGGGGGGGCCACCGGGGAGCTGTTTTTT. Translation gives CSARDPWGGATGELFF.

This clonotype has just a few counts. A read error may account for a junction end that differs from germline. The chain has TRBV7-6 and TRBJ2-7, with a weak D call TRBD1 (6 bases). The CDR3 totals 13 residues. Germline V gene lookup returns CDR1 SGHVS and CDR2 FNYEAQ. The CDR3 region has the DNA TGTGCCAGCAGCTTTCCCGGGACACCCGGAATTGACTTC. It codes for CASSFPGTPGIDF.

This clonotype was counted a few times. The chain combines TRBV25-1 with TRBJ1-2; D gene unclear. Germline V gene lookup returns CDR1 MGHDK and CDR2 SYGVNS. The CDR3 runs 11 residues. Trimming pared 6 bases from V and 7 bases from J, leaving 9 bases between. The CDR3 coding sequence is TGTGCCAGCAGCGGCGGACGTGGCTACACCTTC. The encoded protein is CASSGGRGYTF.

This clonotype was seen only a few times. The chain combines TRBV7-9 with TRBJ2-3, with D perhaps TRBD1 (6 bases). The CDR3 has 14 residues. Trimming pared 2 bases from V and 4 bases from J, leaving 10 bases between. Per the germline V gene, CDR1 is SEHNR and CDR2 is FQNEAQ (reference sequence). This chain's CDR3 is CASSLSQGPDTQYF. In DNA form, the CDR3 reads TGTGCCAGCAGCTTAAGCCAGGGGCCAGATACGCAGTATTTT. The full variable domain, with the rest looked up from reference TRBV7-9 and TRBJ2-3, is DTGVSQNPRHKITKRGQNVTFRCDPISEHNRLYWYRQTLGQGPEFLTYFQNEAQLEKSRLLSDRFSAERPKGSFSTLEIQRTEQGDSAMYLCASSLSQGPDTQYFGPGTRLTVL.

In this sample, this clonotype turned up many times. The genes are TRBV5-1 and TRBJ2-2, with a weak D call TRBD2 (6 bases). Trimming removed 3 bases from V and 0 bases from J, with 9 bases in between. CDR3 length: 15 amino acids. Germline CDR1 reads SGHRS; CDR2 reads YFSETQ. DNA for the CDR3: TGCGCCAGCAGCTCGGGACTCCCGAACACCGGGGAGCTGTTTTTT. Its protein product is CASSSGLPNTGELFF.

V and J are TRBV7-2 and TRBJ1-2, with D maybe TRBD1 (5 bases). The germline gives CDR1 SGHTA, CDR2 FQGNSA. The CDR3 is 14 residues long. Trimming pared 2 bases from V and 5 bases from J, leaving 12 bases between. CDR3 amino acids: CASSLNQGGYGYTF. In nucleotides, the CDR3 is TGTGCCAGCAGCTTAAACCAGGGTGGATATGGCTACACCTTC. Variable domain in full (rest from reference TRBV7-2 and TRBJ1-2): GAGVSQSPSNKVTEKGKDVELRCDPISGHTALYWYRQSLGQGLEFLIYFQGNSAPDKSGLPSDRFSAERTGGSVSTLTIQRTQQEDSAVYLCASSLNQGGYGYTFGSGTRLTVV.

This clonotype was recorded a few times. V usage is TRBV6-5 and J usage is TRBJ2-2; 8 bases align to TRBD2. The CDR3 sequence is 12 residues long. V lost 10 bases, J lost 3 bases, and 1 base stayed unmatched. Germline V gene data show CDR1 as MNHEY and CDR2 as SVGAGI. The CDR3 DNA follows: TGTGCCACGGGAGGGGACACCGGGGAGCTGTTTTTT. As protein: CATGGDTGELFF.

V is TRBV7-9 and J is TRBJ2-7; TRBD1 matches at 7 bases. Germline values: CDR1 SEHNR, CDR2 FQNEAQ (reference sequence). There are 12 residues in the CDR3. Losses at the gene ends were 5 bases for V and 6 bases for J; bases not matched to a gene: 4. CDR3 sequence (DNA): TGTGCCAGCAGCGAAAGACAGGGCGAGCAGTACTTC. Its translation: CASSERQGEQYF.

This clonotype occurred a few times. The J gene is TRBJ1-3, the V gene TRBV18, with 8 positions matching TRBD1. CDR1 and CDR2 (germline): KGHSH, LQKENI. Germline trimming cut 3 bases from V and 0 bases from J; bases unmatched to any gene: 1. The CDR3 is 15 amino acids. In DNA, the CDR3 is TGTGCCAGCTCACCGACAGGGGACTCTGGAAACACCATATATTTT. This gives the protein CASSPTGDSGNTIYF.

The genes are TRBV5-1 and TRBJ2-2, with TRBD1 identical over 11 bases. The junction had 3 bases not matched to a gene; V was cut back by 1 base and J by 1 base. CDR1 SGHRS and CDR2 YFSETQ come from the germline V gene. The CDR3 is 17 residues long. CDR3 protein: CASSLLGQGENTGELFF. The CDR3 DNA reads as TGCGCCAGCAGCTTGCTGGGACAGGGGGAGAACACCGGGGAGCTGTTTTTT. Together with reference TRBV5-1 and TRBJ2-2, the CDR3 gives the full variable domain: KAGVTQTPRYLIKTRGQQVTLSCSPISGHRSVSWYQQTPGQGLQFLFEYFSETQRNKGNFPGRFSGRQFSNSRSEMNVSTLELGDSALYLCASSLLGQGENTGELFFGEGSRLTVL.

The genes are TRBV20-1 and TRBJ1-5; tentatively, D is TRBD1 (6 bases). The CDR3 is 15 amino acids. Per germline, CDR1 DFQATT and CDR2 SNEGSKA (reference sequence). V dropped 4 bases and J dropped 11 bases, with 24 bases sitting between them. The CDR3 nucleotides are TGCAGTGCTAATTCCCGAGAGAGGGGGAGGTCAGCCCAGCATTTT. The encoded protein is CSANSRERGRSAQHF.

The chain has TRBV29-1 and TRBJ2-3, with 7 bases that match TRBD1. V trimming: 0 bases; J trimming: 0 bases; junction bases outside the gene matches: 6. Germline V gives CDR1 SQVTM, CDR2 ANQGSEA. CDR3 length equals 16 residues. CDR3 nucleotides: TGCAGCGTTGAAGATTCTCCCAGGGGGAGCACAGATACGCAGTATTTT. Its translation is CSVEDSPRGSTDTQYF.

This chain links TRBV5-1 with TRBJ1-4; no clear D. The germline V gene has CDR1 SGHRS and CDR2 YFSETQ. V gave up 4 bases and J gave up 3 bases, with 13 bases separating them. The CDR3 covers 15 residues. The CDR3 here is CASSLRPAANEKLFF. CDR3 nucleotides: TGCGCCAGCAGCCTGCGACCCGCGGCTAATGAAAAACTGTTTTTT.

This clonotype was observed a few times. CDR3 DNA sequence: TGCGCCAGCAGCCTGAGCGGGATAGGGGGCGCCTACAATGAGCAGTTCTTC. Amino acid sequence: CASSLSGIGGAYNEQFF. The rearrangement links TRBV5-1 to TRBJ2-1, with D possibly being TRBD1 or TRBD2 (7 bases each). Germline V CDR1 and CDR2: SGHRS, YFSETQ. This CDR3 is built from 17 residues. V was shortened by 4 bases and J by 2 bases, with 19 bases between the two germline ends.

V is TRBV6-5 and J is TRBJ2-1; 12 nucleotides agree with TRBD2. The CDR3 runs 15 residues. Looked up from germline, CDR1 is MNHEY and CDR2 is SVGAGI. The J segment lost 10 bases and the V segment lost 4 bases, leaving 8 bases of the junction unmatched. CDR3 coding DNA: TGTGCCAGCAGTTCCCTACTAGCGGGAGGAGGAGAGCAGTTCTTC. This translates into CASSSLLAGGGEQFF.

The rearrangement links TRBV15 to TRBJ2-7; 8 bases map to TRBD2. The CDR3 covers 16 residues. CDR1 is LNHNV and CDR2 is YYDKDF in the germline V gene (reference sequence). The trim removed 1 base at V and 6 bases at J, leaving 11 bases unmatched. CDR3 amino acids: CATSRGGGTLVAEQYF. The CDR3 DNA sequence: TGTGCCACCAGCAGAGGCGGGGGGACATTGGTCGCCGAGCAGTACTTC. The full variable domain, rest sourced from reference TRBV15 and TRBJ2-7, is DAMVIQNPRYQVTQFGKPVTLSCSQTLNHNVMYWYQQKSSQAPKLLFHYYDKDFNNEADTPDNFQSRRPNTSFCFLDIRSPGLGDTAMYLCATSRGGGTLVAEQYFGPGTRLTVT.

This clonotype was recorded a few times. The chain combines TRBV24-1 with TRBJ2-3; D could derive from TRBD1 or TRBD2 (5 bases each). There are 15 residues in the CDR3. V lost 7 bases and J lost 0, with 13 bases in between. Per germline, CDR1 KGHDR and CDR2 SFDVKD. The CDR3 loop reads CATSPGRFSTDTQYF. In DNA, the CDR3 is TGTGCCACCAGCCCGGGACGTTTTAGCACAGATACGCAGTATTTT.

The chain couples TRBV20-1 to TRBJ2-6; 12 nucleotides line up with TRBD2. The CDR3 has 16 residues. After removal of 5 bases from V and 0 bases from J, the junction contained 2 bases not matched to a gene. CDR1 and CDR2 from the germline V gene are DFQATT and SNEGSKA (reference sequence). The CDR3 loop reads CSAGLAGLSGANVLTF. Here the CDR3 DNA reads TGCAGTGCTGGACTAGCGGGGCTCTCTGGGGCCAACGTCCTGACTTTC.